This entry is about one TCR beta chain. The germline CDR1 and CDR2 sequences are SQVTM and ANQGSEA. There are 14 residues in the CDR3. The data are from a study of tumor-infiltrating lymphocytes in primary liver carcinoma. On the study more broadly: Recorded tumor stage was T1-T3 N0M0, with diameters of roughly 4.2 to 11 cm.

Total RNA (approximately 0.5 ug) served as template for TCR beta cDNA synthesis primed by a constant-region primer. Nested multiplex PCR, run for three rounds with slightly modified ARM-PCR, yielded TCR beta libraries. Primers for the first two PCR rounds were TRBV1-TRBV30 forward primers and a C-beta reverse primer (approximately 10 cycles per round). TCRdb reanalysed the multiplex PCR reads using MiXCR and keeps one entry per CDR3 protein. This table has about 120,000 distinct CDR3 sequences, around 70% appearing once. Unsorted bulk tissue (about 19-33 mg) underwent RNA and DNA co-extraction. What was sequenced was tumor-adjacent normal liver tissue. This sequence was found in a woman aged 55 to 70 with primary liver carcinoma and hepatitis B virus infection. This chain joins TRBV29-1 and TRBJ1-1; the D is unclear. The CDR3 sequence is CIVRRGGEDTEAFF. The CDR3 bases are TGCATCGTCCGACGGGGAGGAGAAGACACTGAAGCTTTCTTT.